This T cell receptor (beta chain) was identified in a study of blood T cells in healthy people across ages. V was clipped by 2 bases and J by 5 bases, with 12 bases between them. Germline V gene lookup returns CDR1 PRHDT and CDR2 FYEKMQ (reference sequence). The CDR3 has 14 amino acids. Through a sample-barcoded 5' primer and a J-beta primer mix, a second PCR was run for about 7 to 12 cycles. A single record per CDR3 protein comes from TCRdb applying MiXCR to the 5' RACE reads. In the table there are around 900,000 distinct CDR3 sequences, more than 25% of which are singletons. This clonotype was detected ten times or more.

V is TRBV13 and J is TRBJ2-5; the D is unclear. The source of this sequence is a woman of 80 years or more in good health. Source material: blood. The CDR3 sequence is CASSLKGLYETQYF. The CDR3 DNA reads TGTGCCAGCAGCTTAAAAGGGCTATACGAGACCCAGTACTTC.